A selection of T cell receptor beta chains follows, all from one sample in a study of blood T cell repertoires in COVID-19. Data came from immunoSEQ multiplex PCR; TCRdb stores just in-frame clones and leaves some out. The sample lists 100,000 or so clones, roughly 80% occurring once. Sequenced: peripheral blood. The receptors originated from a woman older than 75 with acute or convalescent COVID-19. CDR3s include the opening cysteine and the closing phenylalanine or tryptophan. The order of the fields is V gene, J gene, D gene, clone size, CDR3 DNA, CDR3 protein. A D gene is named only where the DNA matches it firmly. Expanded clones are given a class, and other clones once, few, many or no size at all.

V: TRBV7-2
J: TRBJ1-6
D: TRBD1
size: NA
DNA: TGTGCCAGCAGCATTAGGGACAGGGGGAATTCACCCCTCCACTTT
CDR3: CASSIRDRGNSPLHF

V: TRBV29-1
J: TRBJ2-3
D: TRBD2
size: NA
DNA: TGCAGCGTTGAAAAGGGGACTAGGGGAGATACGCAGTATTTT
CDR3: CSVEKGTRGDTQYF

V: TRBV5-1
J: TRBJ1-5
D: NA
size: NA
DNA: TGCGCCAGCAGCCTTGGCAGCCGGGGAGGGGGCAATCAGCCCCAGCATTTT
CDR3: CASSLGSRGGGNQPQHF

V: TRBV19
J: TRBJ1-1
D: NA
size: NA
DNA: TGTGCCAGTAGTGGGCAGCTGAACACTGAAGCTTTCTTT
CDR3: CASSGQLNTEAFF

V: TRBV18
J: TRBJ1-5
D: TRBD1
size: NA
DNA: TGTGCCAGCTCACTGGACAGGGGGAGCCAGCCCCAGCATTTT
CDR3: CASSLDRGSQPQHF

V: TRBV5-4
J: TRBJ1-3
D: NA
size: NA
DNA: TGTGCCAGCAGCTCCTACAGGGACGGAAACACCATATATTTT
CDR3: CASSSYRDGNTIYF

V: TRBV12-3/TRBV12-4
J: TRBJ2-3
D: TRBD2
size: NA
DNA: TGTGCCAGCAGCATAGCCGGGACTATGTATTTT
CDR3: CASSIAGTMYF

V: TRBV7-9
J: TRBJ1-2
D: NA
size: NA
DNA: TGTGCCAGTTCGACAGGAGCGAGCGGCTACACCTTC
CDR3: CASSTGASGYTF

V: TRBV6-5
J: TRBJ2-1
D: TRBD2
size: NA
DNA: TGTGCCAGCAGAGCGGGAAGGGGCTCCTACAATGAGCAGTTCTTC
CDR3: CASRAGRGSYNEQFF

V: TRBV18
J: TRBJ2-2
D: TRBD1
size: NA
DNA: TGTGCCAGCTCACCGGGACAGGGGTACACCGGGGAGCTGTTTTTT
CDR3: CASSPGQGYTGELFF

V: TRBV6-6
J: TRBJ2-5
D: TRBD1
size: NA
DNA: TGTGCCAGCAGGTCGACAGGGGGCCAAGAGACCCAGTACTTC
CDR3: CASRSTGGQETQYF

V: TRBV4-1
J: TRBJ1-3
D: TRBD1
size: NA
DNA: TGCGCCAGCAGCCAAGGGACAGGGAGGGGAAACACCATATATTTT
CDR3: CASSQGTGRGNTIYF

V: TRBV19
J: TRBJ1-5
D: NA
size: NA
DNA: TGTGCCAGTAACCCGGGACACCCCTATCAGCCCCAGCATTTT
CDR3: CASNPGHPYQPQHF

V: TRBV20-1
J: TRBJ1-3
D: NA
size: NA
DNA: TGCAGTGCCAGAGCGGGAAACACCATATATTTT
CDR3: CSARAGNTIYF

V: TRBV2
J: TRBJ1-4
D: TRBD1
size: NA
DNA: TGTGCCAGCGCCGGGACAGGAGCAACTAATGAAAAACTGTTTTTT
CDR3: CASAGTGATNEKLFF

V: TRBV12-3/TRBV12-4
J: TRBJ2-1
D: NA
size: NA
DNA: TGTGCCAGCTTCTCTAGTCTCTACAATGAGCAGTTCTTC
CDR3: CASFSSLYNEQFF

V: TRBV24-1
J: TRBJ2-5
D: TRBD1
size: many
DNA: TGTGCCACCAGTGCTGGACAGGGGGCTGAGGAGACCCAGTACTTC
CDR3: CATSAGQGAEETQYF

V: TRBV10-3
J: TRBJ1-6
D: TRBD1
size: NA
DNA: TGTGCCATCAGTGCGGACAGGGTGGGGTATTCACCCCTCCACTTT
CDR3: CAISADRVGYSPLHF

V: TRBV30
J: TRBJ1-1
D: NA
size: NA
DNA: TGTGCCTGGAGTCACCGGGAAGAAGCTTTCTTT
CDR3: CAWSHREEAFF

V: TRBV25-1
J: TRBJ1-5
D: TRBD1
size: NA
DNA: TGTGCCAGCAGTGATTCGACAGGGGGCGGGCAGCCCCAGCATTTT
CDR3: CASSDSTGGGQPQHF

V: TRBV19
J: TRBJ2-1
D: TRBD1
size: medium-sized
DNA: TGTGCCAGTGAGAACAGGGGGCTGTCCTACAATGAGCAGTTCTTC
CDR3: CASENRGLSYNEQFF

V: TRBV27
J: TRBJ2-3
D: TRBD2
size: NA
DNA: TGTGCCAGCAGTTTAAGTAGCGGGAGCGTCTCAGATACGCAGTATTTT
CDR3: CASSLSSGSVSDTQYF

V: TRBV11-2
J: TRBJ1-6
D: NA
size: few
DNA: TGTGCCAGCAGTTACCGGACAGATCCCTATAATTCACCCCTCCACTTT
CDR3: CASSYRTDPYNSPLHF

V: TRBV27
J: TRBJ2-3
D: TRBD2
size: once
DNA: TGTGCCAGCAGTCCGGCCTTGACTAGCGGGGGCGGAGGTACGCAGTATTTT
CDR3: CASSPALTSGGGGTQYF

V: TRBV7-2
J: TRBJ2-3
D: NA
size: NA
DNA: TGTGCCAGCAGCACAACTAGTCCTGGCACAGATACGCAGTATTTT
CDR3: CASSTTSPGTDTQYF

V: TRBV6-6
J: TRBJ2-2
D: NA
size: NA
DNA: TGTGCCAGCCTCCCCTTGGGGGGCGGGGAGCTGTTTTTT
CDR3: CASLPLGGGELFF

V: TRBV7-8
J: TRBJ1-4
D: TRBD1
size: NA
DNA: TGTGCCAGCAGCTCCGGGACAGGGGAAAAACTGTTTTTT
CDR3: CASSSGTGEKLFF

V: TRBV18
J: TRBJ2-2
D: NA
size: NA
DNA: TGTGCCAGCTCACCAATGGCTGTCACCGGGGAGCTGTTTTTT
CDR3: CASSPMAVTGELFF

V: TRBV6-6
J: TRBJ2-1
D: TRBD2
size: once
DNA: TGTGCCAGCAGTAGTCCTACCGGGACTAATCACAATGAGCAGTTCTTC
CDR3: CASSSPTGTNHNEQFF

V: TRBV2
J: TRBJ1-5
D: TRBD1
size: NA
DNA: TGTGCCAGCAGTCCCCGGGACAGCTATAGCAATCAGCCCCAGCATTTT
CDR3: CASSPRDSYSNQPQHF

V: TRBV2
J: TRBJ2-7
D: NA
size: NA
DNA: TGTGCCAGCAGTGAAGCAGGGACTGAGCAGTACTTC
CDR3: CASSEAGTEQYF

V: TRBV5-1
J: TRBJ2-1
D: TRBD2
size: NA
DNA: TGCGCCAGCAGCCCCCGGGGAGGGCCAGAAAATGAGCAGTTCTTC
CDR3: CASSPRGGPENEQFF

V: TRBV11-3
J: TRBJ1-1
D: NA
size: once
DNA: TGTGCCAGCAGCCATTCCGGGGCGGGATCGAACACTGAAGCTTTCTTT
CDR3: CASSHSGAGSNTEAFF

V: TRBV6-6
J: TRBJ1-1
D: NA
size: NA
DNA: TGTGCCAGCAATTATGAGGGGGGGGGCTCTGAAGCTTTCTTT
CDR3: CASNYEGGGSEAFF

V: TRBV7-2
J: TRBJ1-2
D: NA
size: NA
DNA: TGTGCCAGCAGCTTAGCAGGGGGGGCCGATGGCTACACCTTC
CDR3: CASSLAGGADGYTF

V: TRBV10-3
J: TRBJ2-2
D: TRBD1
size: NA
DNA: TGTGCCATCAGTGAGTCGACAGGGGGAACCGGGGAGCTGTTTTTT
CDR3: CAISESTGGTGELFF

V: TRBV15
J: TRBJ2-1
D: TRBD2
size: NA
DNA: TGTGCCACCAGCAGAAGCGGCGGGGGCTCCTACAATGAGCAGTTCTTC
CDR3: CATSRSGGGSYNEQFF

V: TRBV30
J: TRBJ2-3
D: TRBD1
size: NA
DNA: TGTGCCCGGGGACAGGGGACAGATACGCAGTATTTT
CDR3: CARGQGTDTQYF

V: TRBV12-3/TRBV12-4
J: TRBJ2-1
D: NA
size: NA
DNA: TGTGCCAGCAGTTCCTCCGGTGAGCAGTTCTTC
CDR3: CASSSSGEQFF

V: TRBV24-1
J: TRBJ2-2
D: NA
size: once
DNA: TGTGCCACCAAGGGGGATGCGGCGTCGCGAGGCACCGGGGAGCTGTTTTTT
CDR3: CATKGDAASRGTGELFF

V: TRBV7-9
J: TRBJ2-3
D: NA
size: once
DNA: TGTGCCAGCAGCTTGCGCGGGAATGGAGATACGCAGTATTTT
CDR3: CASSLRGNGDTQYF

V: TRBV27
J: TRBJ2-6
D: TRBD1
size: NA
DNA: TGTGCCAGCAGCCCCCCAGCAGGGGGCGATGGGGCCAACGTCCTGACTTTC
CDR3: CASSPPAGGDGANVLTF

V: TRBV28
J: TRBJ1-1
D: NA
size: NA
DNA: TGTGCCAGCAGTTTTAGGCAGGGAAGGGGGAACACTGAAGCTTTCTTT
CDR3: CASSFRQGRGNTEAFF

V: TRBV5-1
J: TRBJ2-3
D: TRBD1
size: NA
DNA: TGCGCCAGCAGCTTGGACGGACAGGTAAAAGATACGCAGTATTTT
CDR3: CASSLDGQVKDTQYF

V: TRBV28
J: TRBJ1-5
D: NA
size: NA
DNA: TGTGCCAGCAGTTTAGAGGGAGTCCTCCTATATCAGCCCCAGCATTTT
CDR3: CASSLEGVLLYQPQHF

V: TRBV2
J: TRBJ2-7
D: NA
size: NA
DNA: TGTGCCAGCGTGGGGCAAAGCTCCTACGAGCAGTACTTC
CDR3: CASVGQSSYEQYF

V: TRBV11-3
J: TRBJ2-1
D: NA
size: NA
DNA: TGTGCCAGCAGCTCAGATACTACCTACAATGAGCAGTTCTTC
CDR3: CASSSDTTYNEQFF

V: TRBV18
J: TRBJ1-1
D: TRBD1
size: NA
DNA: TGTGCCAGCTCACCGAACCCGGGACAGGGGAGGACTGAAGCTTTCTTT
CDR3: CASSPNPGQGRTEAFF

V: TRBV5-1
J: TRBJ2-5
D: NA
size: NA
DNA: TGCGCCAGCAGCCTTCTGGGGGCACTACAAGAGACCCAGTACTTC
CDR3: CASSLLGALQETQYF

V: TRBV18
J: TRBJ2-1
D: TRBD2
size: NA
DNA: TGTGCCAGCTCACCACCGTTTACAGCGGGAGGGAGTGAGCAGTTCTTC
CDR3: CASSPPFTAGGSEQFF

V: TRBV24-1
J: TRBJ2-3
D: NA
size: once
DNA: TGTGCCACCAGTGATGGGGCAGGCATCACAGATACGCAGTATTTT
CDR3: CATSDGAGITDTQYF

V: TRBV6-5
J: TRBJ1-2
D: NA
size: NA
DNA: TGTGCCAGCAGTCCCGCAGGGAACTATGGCTACACCTTC
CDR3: CASSPAGNYGYTF